A single sample gave rise to the 11 T cell receptor beta chains below, sequenced in a study of shared clonotypes between healthy human individuals. Only in-frame clones appear in the TCRdb table, and some are missing; sequencing was by immunoSEQ multiplex PCR. The sample includes fewer than 600,000 clones, around 77% of them seen just once. Sequencing was performed on PBMCs. The receptors originated from a middle-aged woman in good health. Some clones in this sample may be carry-over from other donors' samples.

The chain joins TRBV7-9 to TRBJ2-3; D unresolved. The CDR3 has 12 residues. The germline V gene has CDR1 SEHNR and CDR2 FQNEAQ (reference sequence). Trimming took 7 bases from V and 3 from J, leaving 8 bases between them. This chain's CDR3 is CASTPPTDTQYF. CDR3 DNA sequence: TGTGCCAGCACCCCCCCGACAGATACGCAGTATTTT.

The chain combines TRBV5-1 with TRBJ2-1; D is possibly TRBD2 (6 bases). This CDR3 has 15 residues. The V and J ends lost 0 bases and 8 bases respectively, with 15 bases between them. Germline-derived CDR1 and CDR2 are SGHRS and YFSETQ. DNA for the CDR3: TGCGCCAGCAGCTTGGATTCGCGGGGTCCCCATGAGCAGTTCTTC. Protein sequence: CASSLDSRGPHEQFF.

Comments on this clone: A far larger clone is a single base away, which makes a read error likely. This chain connects TRBV5-1 to TRBJ2-5, with TRBD2 matching over 9 bases. CDR3 length: 14 residues. Looked up from germline, CDR1 is SGHRS and CDR2 is YFSETQ. V lost 3 bases, J lost 11 bases, and 11 bases stayed unmatched. The CDR3 sequence is CASSSASGIGEQYF. As DNA, the CDR3 is TGCGCCAGCAGCTCGGCTAGCGGGATAGGAGAGCAGTACTTC.

The chain is built from TRBV11-2 and TRBJ2-7; tentatively, D is TRBD1 or TRBD2 (5 bases each). The CDR3 sequence is 12 residues long. Germline V gene lookup returns CDR1 SGHAT and CDR2 FQNNGV. The V gene lost 7 bases and the J gene lost 3 bases, with 10 bases spanning the gap. Written as DNA, the CDR3 is TGTGCCAGCAACAAGGGACGCTACGAGCAGTACTTC. This codes for CASNKGRYEQYF.

V and J are TRBV18 and TRBJ2-5, with TRBD1 matching over 12 bases. This CDR3 spans 16 amino acids. Trimming took 2 bases from V and 7 from J; bases not matched to a gene: 8. CDR1 is KGHSH and CDR2 is LQKENI in the germline V gene. The CDR3 is CASSPAGQGASGTQYF. CDR3 nucleotides: TGTGCCAGCTCACCAGCGGGACAGGGGGCCTCGGGGACCCAGTACTTC.

The V gene is TRBV28, the J gene TRBJ2-1; TRBD2 matches 8 bases. CDR1 is MDHEN and CDR2 is SYDVKM in the germline V gene. The J segment lost 3 bases and the V segment lost 2 bases, leaving 6 bases of the junction unmatched. The CDR3 covers 16 residues. The CDR3 is CASSLVGLVFYNEQFF. The CDR3 coding sequence is TGTGCCAGCAGTTTAGTGGGACTAGTATTCTACAATGAGCAGTTCTTC.

Worth noting for this clone: Compared with germline, one end of the junction differs, possibly owing to a read error. The genes are TRBV2 and TRBJ1-5; 7 nucleotides match TRBD1. Germline lookup yields CDR1 SNHLY and CDR2 FYNNEI. CDR3 length equals 18 residues. The CDR3 sequence is CASSVRQGGSTSNQPQHF. The CDR3 DNA sequence: TGCGCCAGCAGTGTGCGACAGGGAGGGTCTACGAGCAATCAGCCCCAGCATTTT.

V and J are TRBV5-4 and TRBJ2-3; weak D call: TRBD2 (6 bases). CDR1 and CDR2 (germline): SGHNT, YYREEE (reference sequence). There are 14 residues in the CDR3. Trimming stripped 2 bases from V and 4 bases from J, with 11 bases between. CDR3 sequence reads: CASSFDSGSDTQYF. CDR3 bases: TGTGCCAGCAGCTTTGATAGCGGATCAGATACGCAGTATTTT.

The chain links TRBV15 to TRBJ1-4, with 8 bases matching TRBD1. The CDR3 is 18 residues long. V lost 0 bases to trimming and J lost 2 bases; unmatched junction nucleotides: 8. Germline V gene lookup returns CDR1 LNHNV and CDR2 YYDKDF (reference sequence). The CDR3 reads CATSREWTGSSTNEKLFF. The CDR3 nucleotides are TGTGCCACCAGCAGAGAATGGACAGGGAGCTCTACTAATGAAAAACTGTTTTTT.

Remarks on this clone: No DNA is shown, since the ends of the CDR3 on it are uncertain; the CDR3 is the one TCRdb lists. The chain employs TRBV2 and TRBJ1-1; TRBD1, the table's D call, was not compared with the DNA. The CDR3 spans 14 amino acids, including both terminal residues. Germline CDR1 SNHLY, CDR2 FYNNEI. CDR3 region: CASFGQGMNTEAFF.

The table lists this clone with many counts. This chain joins TRBV4-1 and TRBJ2-5, with D possibly matching TRBD1 (5 bases). Germline V gives CDR1 MGHRA, CDR2 YSYEKL. The CDR3 has 14 amino acids. V dropped 1 base and J dropped 3 bases, with 9 bases sitting between them. CDR3: CASSQGFREETQYF. In nucleotides, the CDR3 is TGCGCCAGCAGCCAAGGATTCAGGGAAGAGACCCAGTACTTC.